This TCR beta chain was captured in a study of T-cell reconstitution after alpha-beta-depleted transplantation in children (dated by TCRdb to between 2015 and 2016). Study-wide context: The study quantitatively tracked T-cell immune reconstitution after TCRalphabeta/CD19-depleted allogeneic hematopoietic cell transplantation in children using TCR repertoire profiling. Study-level results and caveats: About two months after transplant, the apparently early recovery of alphabetaT-cell counts reportedly depended on just several hundred clones that had expanded rapidly and came from non-depleted graft cells. Over the following months the frequencies of hyperexpanded clones went down, and after one year T-cell counts and TCRbeta diversity were mostly credited to newly produced T cells. The high TCRbeta diversity at day 60 in some patients was ascribed to recipient T cells and intrathymic progenitors that had survived conditioning.

The treatment or condition tag for this specimen amounts to: allogeneic hematopoietic cell transplantation with graft depleted of TCRalphabeta T cells and CD19 B cells. Transplant recipients were children who received TCRalphabeta/CD19-depleted allogeneic hematopoietic cell grafts. Receptors were amplified or captured by PCR. The run used an Illumina HiSeq 2500. TCR libraries were prepared with molecular barcoding, using unique molecular identifiers to normalize TCRbeta repertoire quantification. The raw public reads went through TCRdb reprocessing: fastp at Q25, MiXCR clone calling, in-frame beta chains kept. A single entry per CDR3 protein holds the most common genes and DNA from its merged rows. The sample yields about 510,000 distinct CDR3 sequences; 11% were counted once. The ten largest clones capture around 15% of the sample. For this chain, trimming is 5 bases at the V end and 4 bases at the J end, and the number of junction bases without a gene match is 6. The germline V gene supplies CDR1 SNHLY and CDR2 FYNNEI. The CDR3, cysteine through phenylalanine, is 15 amino acids long. The CDR3 DNA has 45 bases and is translated from base 1.

This clonotype was observed a few times. Its antigen remains undetermined. Per-nucleotide qualities are absent, and no much larger clonotype sits a single base away. The rearranged chain carries TRBV2 and TRBJ2-1; the junction holds 9 bases that match TRBD1. This specimen was PBMCs, mostly from graft donor cells, taken 180 days after TCRalphabeta/CD19-depleted stem cell transplant. The receptor comes from a female patient between 2 and 15 years old who had a stem cell transplant for aplastic anemia, so the T cells may come from the graft donor. The sequenced DNA is TGTGCCAGCAGTAACGGACAGGGGCAATACAATGAGCAGTTCTTC. It translates as CASSNGQGQYNEQFF.